This paragraph reports one T cell receptor beta chain. The record originates from a study of PD-L1 blockade in urothelial cancer. The V gene's germline CDR1 is LNHDA and CDR2 SQIVND (reference sequence). The junction had 5 bases not matched to a gene; V was cut back by 0 bases and J by 4 bases. CDR3 size: 16 residues. The repertoire was sequenced with immunoSEQ multiplex PCR; TCRdb's copy has only in-frame clones and lacks some. The table has tens of thousands of clones, 70% to 90% seen once. The genes are TRBV19 and TRBJ2-3; 9 bases fit TRBD2. The source was PBMCs, collected around atezolizumab (anti-PD-L1) treatment. This receptor was obtained from a man aged 60-69 years with urothelial cancer. The CDR3 spells CASSIELRGGPDTQYF. CDR3 nucleotides: TGTGCCAGTAGTATAGAGTTGCGGGGGGGCCCAGATACGCAGTATTTT.